Each of the 18 T cell receptor beta chains below was sequenced from the same sample in a study of response to subunit inactivated influenza vaccine. MiXCR, applied by TCRdb to the RT-PCR reads, yields one record per CDR3 protein. The sample shows 280,000 or so distinct CDR3 sequences, 20% to 25% of them seen only once. The sequencing used PBMCs from blood, collected approximately 20 months after vaccination. The receptors derive from a man between 50 and 75 years old who received an inactivated influenza vaccine.

This clonotype was seen only a few times. The chain has TRBV19 and TRBJ1-2; no firm D call. The CDR3 consists of 15 residues. The germline CDR1 and CDR2 sequences are LNHDA and SQIVND (reference sequence). V lost 4 bases, J lost 0 bases, and 12 bases lay in between. CDR3 DNA sequence: TGTGCCAGTAGTACTCAGCCGAGGACTAACTATGGCTACACCTTC. Translated, it gives CASSTQPRTNYGYTF.

The chain has TRBV28 and TRBJ1-2; no reliable D call. Germline V gives CDR1 MDHEN, CDR2 SYDVKM. With 5 bases removed from V and 0 bases from J, the gap between germline ends came to 10 bases. This CDR3 is 14 amino acids long. The DNA for the CDR3 is TGTGCCAGCAGTCCACCCGCCCCTAACTATGGCTACACCTTC. It is translated as CASSPPAPNYGYTF.

This clonotype showed up just a few times. The chain uses TRBV2 and TRBJ2-7; 7 bases fit TRBD1. This CDR3 has 16 residues. J gave up 3 bases and V 7 bases, and 15 bases lay outside the gene matches. CDR1 and CDR2 from the germline V gene are SNHLY and FYNNEI. In nucleotides, the CDR3 is TGTGCCAGCATGGGTTCCAGGGGGATGACACACTACGAGCAGTACTTC. Residues: CASMGSRGMTHYEQYF.

This clonotype was seen a handful of times. J is TRBJ2-5 and V is TRBV29-1; D not resolved. CDR1 is SQVTM and CDR2 is ANQGSEA in the germline V gene. V lost 6 bases and J 1 base, leaving 12 bases between the germline ends. This CDR3 spans 13 amino acids. Written as DNA, the CDR3 is TGCAGCGTGATGGGCTTGTTCCAAGAGACCCAGTACTTC. Its protein is CSVMGLFQETQYF.

J is TRBJ1-6 and V is TRBV2, with D perhaps matching TRBD1 (5 bases). Germline CDR1 is SNHLY and CDR2 is FYNNEI. The germline V and J ends were trimmed by 7 bases and 6 bases, with 13 bases remaining between them. This CDR3 region has 14 residues. DNA of the CDR3: TGTGCCAGCAAGCAGGGAATCGGTAATTCACCCCTCCACTTT. This gives the protein CASKQGIGNSPLHF.

This clonotype is a singleton in its sample. The chain uses TRBV29-1 and TRBJ2-1; unclear D gene. CDR1 is SQVTM and CDR2 is ANQGSEA in the germline V gene. The V gene lost 6 bases and the J gene lost 3 bases, with 12 bases spanning the gap. The CDR3 is 13 residues long. The CDR3 loop reads CSVPGPNYNEQFF. The DNA for the CDR3 is TGCAGCGTACCCGGGCCCAACTACAATGAGCAGTTCTTC.

V and J are TRBV4-1 and TRBJ2-7, with no clear D. Germline V lookup: CDR1 MGHRA, CDR2 YSYEKL. Trimming stripped 0 bases from V and 2 bases from J, with 8 bases between. This CDR3 has 14 residues. Written as DNA, the CDR3 is TGCGCCAGCAGCCAAGATGACGGTGCCTACGAGCAGTACTTC. Translated, it gives CASSQDDGAYEQYF.

This clonotype was detected many times. The chain recombines TRBV6-6 with TRBJ1-4, with D uncertain. The CDR3 runs to 13 residues. Germline CDR1 reads MNHNY; CDR2 reads SVGAGI (reference sequence). Trimming took 8 bases from V and 0 from J, leaving 7 bases between them. CDR3 loop: CASRRTTNEKLFF. The CDR3 coding sequence is TGTGCCAGCCGGCGGACAACTAATGAAAAACTGTTTTTT.

V is TRBV7-9 and J is TRBJ2-3; D is perhaps TRBD1 or TRBD2 (6 bases each). This CDR3 spans 13 amino acids. Germline V gene lookup returns CDR1 SEHNR and CDR2 FQNEAQ (reference sequence). V shed 4 bases and J shed 8 bases, with 13 bases lying between them. Here the CDR3 DNA reads TGTGCCAGCAGCTCCCTAGGGGGGACTACGCAGTATTTT. Amino acid sequence: CASSSLGGTTQYF.

This clonotype was detected a few times. The CDR3 protein is CASSQELRQFQETQYF. The CDR3 DNA follows: TGTGCCAGCAGCCAAGAACTTCGGCAGTTCCAAGAGACCCAGTACTTC. The chain has TRBV4-2 and TRBJ2-5; no clear D gene. Between the trimmed V and J ends, which lost 0 bases and 1 base, there was a span of 12 bases. Germline V gives CDR1 LGHNA, CDR2 YNFKEQ. The CDR3 spans 16 residues.

V usage is TRBV5-1 and J usage is TRBJ1-6; 9 bases are a match to TRBD1. Germline V gene sequence: CDR1 SGHRS, CDR2 YFSETQ. The CDR3 covers 17 residues. V gave up 1 base and J gave up 8 bases; unmatched junction bases: 10. DNA for the CDR3: TGCGCCAGCAGCTTGAGATGGGACAGGGATGTCTATTCACCCCTCCACTTT. Translation gives CASSLRWDRDVYSPLHF.

Ten or more counts support this clonotype. This chain uses TRBV30 with TRBJ1-6; no firm D call. Germline CDR1 and CDR2: GTSNPN and SVGIG (reference sequence). The CDR3 runs to 13 residues. Trimming removed 1 base at V and 7 bases at J, with 8 bases between. CDR3 DNA sequence: TGTGCCTGGAGTGCCGGGATCAATTCACCCCTCCACTTT. Protein: CAWSAGINSPLHF.

Only a few counts were recorded for this clonotype. The chain couples TRBV12-3 or TRBV12-4 to TRBJ1-2; 7 bases fit TRBD1. V shed 2 bases, J shed 4 bases, and the junction held 7 bases outside the gene matches. The CDR3 contains 15 residues. The CDR3 region has the DNA TGTGCCAGCAGTTTAAGTGGCAGGGGGGGCTATGGCTACACCTTC. This sequence encodes CASSLSGRGGYGYTF.

This clonotype was counted ten times or more. The rearrangement links TRBV7-2 to TRBJ1-2; D gene ambiguous. Looked up from germline, CDR1 is SGHTA and CDR2 is FQGNSA. Trimming stripped 2 bases from V and 3 bases from J, with 7 bases between. This CDR3 has 13 residues. Here the CDR3 reads CASSLTADYGYTF. The CDR3 DNA reads TGTGCCAGCAGCTTAACGGCAGACTATGGCTACACCTTC.

In this sample, this clonotype turned up a few times. This chain joins TRBV5-1 and TRBJ2-7, with TRBD1 matching over 8 bases. CDR1 and CDR2 (germline): SGHRS, YFSETQ. Losses at the gene ends were 5 bases for V and 3 bases for J; bases not matched to a gene: 7. This CDR3 region has 14 residues. CDR3 protein: CASRPWTGNYEQYF. The CDR3 nucleotides read TGCGCCAGCAGACCCTGGACAGGGAACTACGAGCAGTACTTC.

The chain joins TRBV24-1 to TRBJ1-4, with 7 nucleotides matching TRBD1. The germline V gene has CDR1 KGHDR and CDR2 SFDVKD. The CDR3 spans 15 residues. Trimming took 4 bases from V and 6 from J; bases not matched to a gene: 7. As DNA, the CDR3 is TGTGCCACCAGTGACCCGGGACAGACCCATGAAAAACTGTTTTTT. Translation: CATSDPGQTHEKLFF.

This clonotype was recorded a few times. The rearrangement uses TRBV25-1 and TRBJ1-2; 8 nucleotides agree with TRBD1. Germline values: CDR1 MGHDK, CDR2 SYGVNS. This CDR3 comprises 13 residues. V lost 6 bases and J lost 0; bases outside the gene matches: 0. CDR3 DNA sequence: TGTGCCAGCAGACAGGGGGCTAACTATGGCTACACCTTC. Amino acid sequence: CASRQGANYGYTF.

This clonotype was observed at least ten times. This rearrangement joins TRBV28 to TRBJ1-2; D perhaps matches TRBD1 (5 bases). Germline CDR1 MDHEN, CDR2 SYDVKM. V lost 7 bases to trimming and J lost 2 bases, with 17 bases between them. The CDR3 has 15 amino acids. CDR3 in amino acids: CASNPYRGTNYGYTF. In DNA form, the CDR3 reads TGTGCCAGCAACCCGTACCGAGGGACGAACTATGGCTACACCTTC.